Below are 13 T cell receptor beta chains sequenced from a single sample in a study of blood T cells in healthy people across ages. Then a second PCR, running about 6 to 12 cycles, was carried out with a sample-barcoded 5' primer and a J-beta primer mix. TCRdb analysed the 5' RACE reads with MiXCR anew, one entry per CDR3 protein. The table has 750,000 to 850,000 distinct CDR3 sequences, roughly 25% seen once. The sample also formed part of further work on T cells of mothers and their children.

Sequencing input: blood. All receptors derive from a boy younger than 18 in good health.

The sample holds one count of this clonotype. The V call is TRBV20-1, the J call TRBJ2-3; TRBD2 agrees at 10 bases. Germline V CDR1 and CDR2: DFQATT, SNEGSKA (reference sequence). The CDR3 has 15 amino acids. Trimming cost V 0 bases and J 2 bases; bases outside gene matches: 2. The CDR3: CSAREAGGYTDTQYF. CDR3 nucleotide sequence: TGCAGTGCTAGAGAAGCGGGAGGGTACACAGATACGCAGTATTTT.

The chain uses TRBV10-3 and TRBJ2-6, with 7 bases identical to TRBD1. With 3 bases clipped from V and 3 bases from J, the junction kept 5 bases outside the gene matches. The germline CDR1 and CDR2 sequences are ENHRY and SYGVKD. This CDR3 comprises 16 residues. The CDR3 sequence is CAISDDREYGANVLTF. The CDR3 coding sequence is TGTGCCATCAGTGACGACAGGGAGTATGGGGCCAACGTCCTGACTTTC.

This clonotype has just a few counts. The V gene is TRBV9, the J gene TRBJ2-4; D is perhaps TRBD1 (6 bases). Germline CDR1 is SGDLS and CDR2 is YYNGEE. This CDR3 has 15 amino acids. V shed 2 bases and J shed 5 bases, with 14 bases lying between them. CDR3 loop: CASSVAGVTQNIQYF. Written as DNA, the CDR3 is TGTGCCAGCAGCGTGGCAGGGGTCACCCAAAACATTCAGTACTTC.

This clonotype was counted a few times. Here the CDR3 DNA reads TGCAGCGCTCCCGGACAGGTGGTCAATGAGCAGTTCTTC. Translated, it gives CSAPGQVVNEQFF. The chain has TRBV29-1 and TRBJ2-1, with 7 bases lining up with TRBD1. Germline CDR1 is SQVTM and CDR2 is ANQGSEA. The CDR3 totals 13 residues. Trimming cost V 7 bases and J 6 bases; bases outside gene matches: 9.

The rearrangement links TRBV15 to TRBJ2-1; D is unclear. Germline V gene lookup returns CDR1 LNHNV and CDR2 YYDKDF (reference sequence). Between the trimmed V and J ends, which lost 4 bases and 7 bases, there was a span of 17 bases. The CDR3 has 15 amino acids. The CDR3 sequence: CATSTPVMTENEQFF. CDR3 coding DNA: TGTGCCACCAGCACGCCCGTGATGACTGAGAATGAGCAGTTCTTC.

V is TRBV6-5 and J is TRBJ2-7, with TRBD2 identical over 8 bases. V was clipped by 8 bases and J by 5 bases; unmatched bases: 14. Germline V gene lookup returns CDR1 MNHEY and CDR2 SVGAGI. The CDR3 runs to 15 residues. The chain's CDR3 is CASGWAGGRINEQYF. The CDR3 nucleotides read TGTGCCAGCGGATGGGCTGGCGGGAGGATCAACGAGCAGTACTTC.

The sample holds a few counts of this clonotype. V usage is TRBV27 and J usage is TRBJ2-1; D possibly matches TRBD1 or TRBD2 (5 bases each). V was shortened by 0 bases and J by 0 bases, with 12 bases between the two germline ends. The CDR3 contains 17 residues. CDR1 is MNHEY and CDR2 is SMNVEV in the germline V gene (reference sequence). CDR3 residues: CASSLSGDRSSYNEQFF. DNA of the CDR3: TGTGCCAGCAGTTTATCGGGGGACCGGAGCTCCTACAATGAGCAGTTCTTC.

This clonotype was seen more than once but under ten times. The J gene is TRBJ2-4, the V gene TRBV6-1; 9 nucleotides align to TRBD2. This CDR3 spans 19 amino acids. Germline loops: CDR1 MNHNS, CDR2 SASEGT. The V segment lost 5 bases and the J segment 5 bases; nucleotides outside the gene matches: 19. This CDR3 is CASSPRGPLAGVFQNIQYF. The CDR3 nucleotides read TGTGCCAGCAGTCCCAGGGGACCCTTAGCGGGAGTCTTCCAAAACATTCAGTACTTC.

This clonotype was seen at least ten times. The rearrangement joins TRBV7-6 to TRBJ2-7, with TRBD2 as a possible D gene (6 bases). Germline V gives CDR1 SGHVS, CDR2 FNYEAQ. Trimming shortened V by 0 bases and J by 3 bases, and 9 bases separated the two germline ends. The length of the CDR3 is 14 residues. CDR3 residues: CASSLAVGGYEQYF. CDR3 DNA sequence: TGTGCCAGCAGCTTAGCGGTCGGGGGCTACGAGCAGTACTTC. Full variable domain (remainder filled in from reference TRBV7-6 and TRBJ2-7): GAGVSQSPRYKVTKRGQDVALRCDPISGHVSLYWYRQALGQGPEFLTYFNYEAQQDKSGLPNDRFSAERPEGSISTLTIQRTEQRDSAMYRCASSLAVGGYEQYFGPGTRLTVT.

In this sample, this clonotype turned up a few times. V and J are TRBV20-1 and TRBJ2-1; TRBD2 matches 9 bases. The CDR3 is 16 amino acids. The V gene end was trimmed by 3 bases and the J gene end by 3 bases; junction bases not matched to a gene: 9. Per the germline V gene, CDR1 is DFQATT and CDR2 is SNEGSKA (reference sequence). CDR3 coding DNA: TGCAGTGCTAGGTCCCCCGAGACTAGCGGCTACAATGAGCAGTTCTTC. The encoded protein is CSARSPETSGYNEQFF.

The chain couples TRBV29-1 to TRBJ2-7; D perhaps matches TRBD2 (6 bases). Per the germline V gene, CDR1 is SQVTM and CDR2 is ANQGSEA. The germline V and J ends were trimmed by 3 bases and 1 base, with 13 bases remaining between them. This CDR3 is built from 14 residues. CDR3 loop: CSVDVGGESYEQYF. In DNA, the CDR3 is TGCAGCGTTGATGTGGGCGGGGAATCCTACGAGCAGTACTTC.

The CDR3 region has the DNA TGTGCCACCAGCAGAGAGGGAGCCGATTATGAAAAACTGTTTTTT. Translating gives CATSREGADYEKLFF. This chain connects TRBV15 to TRBJ1-4; D not resolved. The CDR3 has 15 residues. Between the trimmed V and J ends, which lost 0 bases and 6 bases, there was a span of 11 bases. CDR1 LNHNV and CDR2 YYDKDF come from the germline V gene (reference sequence).

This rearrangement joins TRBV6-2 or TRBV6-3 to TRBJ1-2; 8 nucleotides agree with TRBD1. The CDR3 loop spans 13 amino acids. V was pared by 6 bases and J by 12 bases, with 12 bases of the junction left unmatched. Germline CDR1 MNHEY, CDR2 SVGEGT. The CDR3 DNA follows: TGTGCCAGCAGGGTCGACAGGGGCCGTAGAGACACCTTC. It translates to CASRVDRGRRDTF.